The 4 T cell receptor beta chains below come from one sample, sequenced in a study of identical twins' blood T cells. TCRdb itself ran the 5' RACE reads through MiXCR, one entry per CDR3 protein. The sample includes around 380,000 distinct CDR3 sequences, roughly 31% seen only once; the top ten take 6.1%. Sequencing was done on a sample of PBMCs. Receptors originate from a woman between 18 and 50 years old in good health.

V is TRBV10-3 and J is TRBJ2-2; weak D call: TRBD1 (5 bases). The germline gives CDR1 ENHRY, CDR2 SYGVKD. The germline V and J ends were trimmed by 7 bases and 7 bases, with 10 bases remaining between them. The length of the CDR3 is 12 residues. CDR3: CAITQGYGELFF. DNA of the CDR3: TGTGCCATCACCCAGGGTTACGGGGAGCTGTTTTTT.

This clonotype was seen a few times. This chain connects TRBV20-1 to TRBJ1-5; TRBD1 might be the D (6 bases). CDR3 length: 14 amino acids. Between the trimmed V and J ends, which lost 3 bases and 2 bases, there was a span of 11 bases. Looked up from germline, CDR1 is DFQATT and CDR2 is SNEGSKA (reference sequence). The CDR3 DNA sequence: TGCAGTGCTAGTACCAGGGGAGGCAATCAGCCCCAGCATTTT. Translating it yields CSASTRGGNQPQHF.

With respect to this clonotype: A much larger clone lies a single base off, so this may be a read error. This chain joins TRBV29-1 and TRBJ2-1; D may be TRBD1 or TRBD2 (5 bases each). V was shortened by 5 bases and J by 2 bases, with 13 bases between the two germline ends. Germline V gene data show CDR1 as SQVTM and CDR2 as ANQGSEA. The CDR3 contains 14 residues. The CDR3 DNA sequence: TGCAGCGTTAACGGGGACCTGGCCTACAATGAGCAGTTCTTC. Residues: CSVNGDLAYNEQFF.

This clonotype was seen many times. The gene calls are TRBV10-3 and TRBJ2-7; 8 bases are shared with TRBD1. The CDR3 covers 16 residues. Germline loops: CDR1 ENHRY, CDR2 SYGVKD. V lost 2 bases, J lost 0 bases, and 6 bases stayed unmatched. CDR3 in amino acids: CAISERLGTGSYEQYF. The CDR3 nucleotides read TGTGCCATCAGTGAGAGATTAGGGACAGGCTCCTACGAGCAGTACTTC.